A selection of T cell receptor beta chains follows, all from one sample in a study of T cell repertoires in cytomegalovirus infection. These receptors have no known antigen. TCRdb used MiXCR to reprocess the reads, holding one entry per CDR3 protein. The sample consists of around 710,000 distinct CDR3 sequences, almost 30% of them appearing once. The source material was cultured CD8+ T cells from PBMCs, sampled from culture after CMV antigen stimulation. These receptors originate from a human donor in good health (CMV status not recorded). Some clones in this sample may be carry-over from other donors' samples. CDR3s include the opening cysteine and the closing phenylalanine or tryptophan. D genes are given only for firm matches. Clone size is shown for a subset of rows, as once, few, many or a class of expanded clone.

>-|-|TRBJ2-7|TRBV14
CASSQRGFYEQYF
TGTGCCAGCAGCCAAAGGGGGTTCTACGAGCAGTACTTC
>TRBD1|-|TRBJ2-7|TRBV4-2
CASSQRTGRDYEQYF
TGTGCCAGCAGCCAGCGGACAGGGCGAGACTACGAGCAGTACTTC
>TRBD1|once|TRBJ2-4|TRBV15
CATSRERGQGIQYF
TGTGCCACCAGCAGAGAGAGGGGGCAAGGCATTCAGTACTTC
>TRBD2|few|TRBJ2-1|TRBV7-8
CASSTQRGGARNEQFF
TGTGCCAGCAGCACTCAGCGCGGGGGGGCCCGTAATGAGCAGTTCTTC
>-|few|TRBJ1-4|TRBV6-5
CASSYARVREKLFF
TGTGCCAGCAGTTACGCCAGGGTACGAGAAAAACTGTTTTTT
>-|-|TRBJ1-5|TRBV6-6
CASSPSPNRPQHF
TGTGCCAGCAGCCCCTCCCCTAATCGGCCCCAGCATTTT
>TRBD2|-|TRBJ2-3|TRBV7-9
CASSPGTSGTYRTDTQYF
TGTGCCAGCAGCCCCGGGACTAGCGGGACCTACCGCACAGATACGCAGTATTTT
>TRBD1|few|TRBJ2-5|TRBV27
CASRRQGWETQYF
TGTGCCAGCAGGAGACAGGGTTGGGAGACCCAGTACTTC
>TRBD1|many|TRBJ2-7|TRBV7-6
CASSLAQKGQGRNHEQYF
TGTGCCAGCAGCTTAGCGCAAAAGGGACAGGGGCGAAACCACGAGCAGTACTTC
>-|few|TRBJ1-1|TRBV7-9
CASSLAGEGPLSEAFF
TGTGCCAGCAGCTTAGCGGGGGAGGGACCTTTATCTGAAGCTTTCTTT
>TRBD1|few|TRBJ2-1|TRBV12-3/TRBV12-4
CASSSRGTSYNEQFF
TGTGCCAGCAGTTCCAGGGGGACCTCCTACAATGAGCAGTTCTTC
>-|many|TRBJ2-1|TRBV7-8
CASSSGHPKVNEQFF
TGTGCCAGCAGCTCGGGACACCCCAAGGTCAATGAGCAGTTCTTC
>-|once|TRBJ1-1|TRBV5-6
CASSVGGARWAEAFF
TGTGCCAGCAGCGTTGGGGGGGCGCGGTGGGCTGAAGCTTTCTTT
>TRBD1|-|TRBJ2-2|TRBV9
CASSVPGQGPNTGELFF
TGTGCCAGCAGCGTACCGGGACAGGGGCCGAACACCGGGGAGCTGTTTTTT
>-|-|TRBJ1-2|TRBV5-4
CASSSGSQAGNYGYTF
TGTGCCAGCAGCTCGGGGAGCCAGGCGGGAAACTATGGCTACACCTTC
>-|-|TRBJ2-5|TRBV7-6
CASSYREYQETQYF
TGTGCCAGCAGCTACAGGGAGTACCAAGAGACCCAGTACTTC
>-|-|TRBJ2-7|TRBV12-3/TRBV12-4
CASSFVSYEQYF
TGTGCCAGCAGTTTTGTAAGTTACGAGCAGTACTTC
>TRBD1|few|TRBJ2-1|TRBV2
CASSEIQGAPAYNEQFF
TGTGCCAGCAGTGAGATACAGGGGGCACCTGCCTACAATGAGCAGTTCTTC
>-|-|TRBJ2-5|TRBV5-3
CASSLEVEETQYF
TGTGCCAGCAGCTTGGAAGTTGAAGAGACCCAGTACTTC
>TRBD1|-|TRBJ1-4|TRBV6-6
CASRFGQGAANEKLFF
TGTGCCAGCAGATTCGGACAGGGGGCGGCTAATGAAAAACTGTTTTTT
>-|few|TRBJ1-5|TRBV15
CATSRGLQGPSNQPQHF
TGTGCCACCAGCAGAGGCTTGCAGGGCCCTAGCAATCAGCCCCAGCATTTT
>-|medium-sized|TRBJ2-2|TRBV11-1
CASSLGGWETGELFF
TGTGCCAGCAGCTTGGGGGGCTGGGAAACCGGGGAGCTGTTTTTT
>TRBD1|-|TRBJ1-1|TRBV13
CASSGPGQGFAEAFF
TGTGCCAGCAGCGGACCGGGACAGGGATTCGCTGAAGCTTTCTTT
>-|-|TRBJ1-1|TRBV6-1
CASSPPTDITEAFF
TGTGCCAGCAGTCCGCCGACAGATATCACTGAAGCTTTCTTT
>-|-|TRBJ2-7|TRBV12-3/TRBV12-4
CASSFYPGDEQYF
TGTGCCAGCAGTTTCTATCCGGGGGACGAGCAGTACTTC